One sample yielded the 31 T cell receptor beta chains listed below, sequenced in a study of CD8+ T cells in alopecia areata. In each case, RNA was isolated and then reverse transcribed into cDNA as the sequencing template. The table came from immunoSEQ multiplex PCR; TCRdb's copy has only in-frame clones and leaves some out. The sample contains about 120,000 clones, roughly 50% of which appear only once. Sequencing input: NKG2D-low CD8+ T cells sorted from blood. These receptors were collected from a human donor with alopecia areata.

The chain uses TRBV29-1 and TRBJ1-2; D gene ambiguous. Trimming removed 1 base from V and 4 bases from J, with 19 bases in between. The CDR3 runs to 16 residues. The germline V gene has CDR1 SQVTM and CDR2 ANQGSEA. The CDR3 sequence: CSVEARRSKVGYGYTF. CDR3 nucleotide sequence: TGCAGCGTTGAAGCCCGGAGGTCGAAGGTTGGCTATGGCTACACCTTC.

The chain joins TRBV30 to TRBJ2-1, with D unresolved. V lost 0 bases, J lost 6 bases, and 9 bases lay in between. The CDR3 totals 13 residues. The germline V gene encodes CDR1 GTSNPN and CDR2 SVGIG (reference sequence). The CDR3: CAWSVGSPNEQFF. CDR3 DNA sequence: TGTGCCTGGAGTGTTGGTAGCCCCAATGAGCAGTTCTTC.

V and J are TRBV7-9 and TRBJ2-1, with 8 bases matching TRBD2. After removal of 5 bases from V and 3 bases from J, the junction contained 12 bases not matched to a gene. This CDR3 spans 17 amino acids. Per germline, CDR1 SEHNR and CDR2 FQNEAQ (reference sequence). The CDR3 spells CASSPRAAGVNYNEQFF. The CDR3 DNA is TGTGCCAGCAGCCCCCGGGCAGCGGGAGTGAACTACAATGAGCAGTTCTTC.

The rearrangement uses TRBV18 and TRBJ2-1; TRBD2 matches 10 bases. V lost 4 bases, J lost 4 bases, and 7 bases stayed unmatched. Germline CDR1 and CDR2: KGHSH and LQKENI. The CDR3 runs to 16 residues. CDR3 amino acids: CASSLQTSGPYNEQFF. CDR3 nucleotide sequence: TGTGCCAGCTCACTGCAGACTAGCGGGCCTTACAATGAGCAGTTCTTC.

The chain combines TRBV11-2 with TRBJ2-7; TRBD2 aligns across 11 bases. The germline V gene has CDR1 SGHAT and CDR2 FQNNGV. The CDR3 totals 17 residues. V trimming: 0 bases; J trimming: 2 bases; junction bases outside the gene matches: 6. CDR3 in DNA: TGTGCCAGCAGCTTAGATTTAGGGACTAGCGGAACCTACGAGCAGTACTTC. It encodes CASSLDLGTSGTYEQYF. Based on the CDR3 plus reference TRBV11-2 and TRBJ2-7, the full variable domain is EAGVAQSPRYKIIEKRQSVAFWCNPISGHATLYWYQQILGQGPKLLIQFQNNGVVDDSQLPKDRFSAERLKGVDSTLKIQPAKLEDSAVYLCASSLDLGTSGTYEQYFGPGTRLTVT.

This CDR3 is CASSAYRSGPRAEQYF. DNA of the CDR3: TGTGCCAGCAGCGCATACCGATCGGGACCCAGGGCCGAGCAGTACTTC. V gene TRBV9 combines with J gene TRBJ2-7; the D gene could be TRBD1 or TRBD2 (5 bases each). CDR1 SGDLS and CDR2 YYNGEE come from the germline V gene. V dropped 3 bases and J dropped 6 bases, with 22 bases sitting between them. This CDR3 comprises 16 residues.

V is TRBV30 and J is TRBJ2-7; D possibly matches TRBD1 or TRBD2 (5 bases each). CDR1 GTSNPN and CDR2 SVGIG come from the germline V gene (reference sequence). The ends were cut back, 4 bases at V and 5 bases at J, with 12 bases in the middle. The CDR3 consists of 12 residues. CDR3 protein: CAWMGEKNEQYF. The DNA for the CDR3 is TGTGCCTGGATGGGGGAAAAAAACGAGCAGTACTTC.

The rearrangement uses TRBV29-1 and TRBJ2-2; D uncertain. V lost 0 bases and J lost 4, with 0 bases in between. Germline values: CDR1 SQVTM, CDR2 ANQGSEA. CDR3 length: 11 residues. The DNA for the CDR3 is TGCAGCGTTGAAGACACCGGGGAGCTGTTTTTT. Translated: CSVEDTGELFF.

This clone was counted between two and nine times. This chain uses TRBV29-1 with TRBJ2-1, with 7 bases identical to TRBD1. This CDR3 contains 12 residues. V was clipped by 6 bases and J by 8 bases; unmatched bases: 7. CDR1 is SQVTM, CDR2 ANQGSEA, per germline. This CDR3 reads CSVAGTAHEQFF. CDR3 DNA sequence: TGCAGCGTCGCAGGGACAGCGCATGAGCAGTTCTTC.

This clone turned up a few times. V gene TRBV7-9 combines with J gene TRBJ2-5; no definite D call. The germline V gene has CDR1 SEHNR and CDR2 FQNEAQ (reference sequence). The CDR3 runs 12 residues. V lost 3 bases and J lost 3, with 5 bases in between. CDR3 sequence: CASSFGEETQYF. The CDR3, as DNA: TGTGCCAGCAGCTTTGGTGAAGAGACCCAGTACTTC.

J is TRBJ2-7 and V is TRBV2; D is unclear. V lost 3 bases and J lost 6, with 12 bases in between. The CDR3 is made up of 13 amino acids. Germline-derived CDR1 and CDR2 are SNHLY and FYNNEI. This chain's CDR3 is CASSDPLTREQYF. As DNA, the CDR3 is TGTGCCAGCAGTGACCCTCTCACTCGCGAGCAGTACTTC.

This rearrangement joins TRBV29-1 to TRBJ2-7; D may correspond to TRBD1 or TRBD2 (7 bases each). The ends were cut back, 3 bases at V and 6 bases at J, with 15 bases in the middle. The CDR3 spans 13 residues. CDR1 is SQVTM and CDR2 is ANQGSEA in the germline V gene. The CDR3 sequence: CSVESRGGLEQYF. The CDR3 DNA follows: TGCAGCGTTGAGTCCAGGGGGGGGCTCGAGCAGTACTTC.

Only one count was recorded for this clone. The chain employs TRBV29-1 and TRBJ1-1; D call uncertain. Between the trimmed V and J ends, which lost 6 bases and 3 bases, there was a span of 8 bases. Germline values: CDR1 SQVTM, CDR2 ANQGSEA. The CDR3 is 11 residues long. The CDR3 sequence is CSVVADTEAFF. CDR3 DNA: TGCAGCGTAGTGGCGGACACTGAAGCTTTCTTT.

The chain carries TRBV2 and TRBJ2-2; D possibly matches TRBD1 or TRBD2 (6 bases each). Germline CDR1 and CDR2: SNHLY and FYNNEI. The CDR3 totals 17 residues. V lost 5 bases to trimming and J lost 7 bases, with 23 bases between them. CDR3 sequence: CASSPTLGGQGIGELFF. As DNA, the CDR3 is TGTGCCAGCAGTCCCACGTTGGGGGGCCAAGGCATCGGGGAGCTGTTTTTT.

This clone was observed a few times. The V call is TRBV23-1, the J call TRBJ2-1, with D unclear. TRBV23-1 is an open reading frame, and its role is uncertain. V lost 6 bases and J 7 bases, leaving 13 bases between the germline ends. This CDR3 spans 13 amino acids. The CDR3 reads CASRNLSENEQFF. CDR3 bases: TGCGCCAGCAGGAACCTGAGTGAAAATGAGCAGTTCTTC.

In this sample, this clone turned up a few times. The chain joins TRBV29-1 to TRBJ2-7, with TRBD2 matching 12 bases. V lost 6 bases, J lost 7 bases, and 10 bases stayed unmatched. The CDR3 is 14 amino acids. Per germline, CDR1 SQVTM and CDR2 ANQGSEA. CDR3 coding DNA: TGCAGCGTATCGACTAGCGGGAGTGGTGAGGAGCAGTACTTC. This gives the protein CSVSTSGSGEEQYF.

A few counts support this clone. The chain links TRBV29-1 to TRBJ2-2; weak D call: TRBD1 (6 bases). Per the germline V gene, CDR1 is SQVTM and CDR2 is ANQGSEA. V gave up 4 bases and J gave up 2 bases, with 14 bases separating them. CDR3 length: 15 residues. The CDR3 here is CSVGLAGANTGELFF. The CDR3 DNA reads TGCAGCGTTGGATTGGCAGGGGCAAACACCGGGGAGCTGTTTTTT.

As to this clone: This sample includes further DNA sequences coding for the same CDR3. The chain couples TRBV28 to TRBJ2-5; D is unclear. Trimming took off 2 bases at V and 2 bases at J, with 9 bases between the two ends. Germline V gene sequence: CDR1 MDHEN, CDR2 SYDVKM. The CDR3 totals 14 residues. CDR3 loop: CASSLRGAQETQYF. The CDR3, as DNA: TGTGCCAGCAGTTTACGTGGCGCGCAAGAGACCCAGTACTTC.

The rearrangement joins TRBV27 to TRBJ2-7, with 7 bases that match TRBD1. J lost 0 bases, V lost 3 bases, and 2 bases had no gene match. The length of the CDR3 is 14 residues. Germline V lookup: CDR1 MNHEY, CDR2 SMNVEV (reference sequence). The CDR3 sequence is CASSLGQSSYEQYF. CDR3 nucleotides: TGTGCCAGCAGTTTGGGACAGAGCTCCTACGAGCAGTACTTC.

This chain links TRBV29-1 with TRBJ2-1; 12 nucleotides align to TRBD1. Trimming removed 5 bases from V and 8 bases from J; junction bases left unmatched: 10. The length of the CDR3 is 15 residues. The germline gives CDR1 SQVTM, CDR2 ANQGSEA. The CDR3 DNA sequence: TGCAGCGTTCAAGGTCGGGACAGGGGGCAGGATGAGCAGTTCTTC. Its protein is CSVQGRDRGQDEQFF.

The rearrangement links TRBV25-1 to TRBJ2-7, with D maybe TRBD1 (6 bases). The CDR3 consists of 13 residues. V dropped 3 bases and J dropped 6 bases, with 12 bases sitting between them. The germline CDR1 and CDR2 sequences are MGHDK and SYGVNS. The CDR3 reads CASSELLGAEQYF. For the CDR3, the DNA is TGTGCCAGCAGTGAGTTGTTGGGGGCCGAGCAGTACTTC.

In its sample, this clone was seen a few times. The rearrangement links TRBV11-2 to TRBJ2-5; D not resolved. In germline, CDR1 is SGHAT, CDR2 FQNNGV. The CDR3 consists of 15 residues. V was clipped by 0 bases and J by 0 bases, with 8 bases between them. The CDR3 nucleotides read TGTGCCAGCAGCTTAGAATACGGAAACCAAGAGACCCAGTACTTC. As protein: CASSLEYGNQETQYF.

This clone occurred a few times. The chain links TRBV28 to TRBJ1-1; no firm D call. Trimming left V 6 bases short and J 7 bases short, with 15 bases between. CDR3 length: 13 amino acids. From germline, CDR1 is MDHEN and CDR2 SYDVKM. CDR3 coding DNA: TGTGCCAGCAGGATTGACGGACCAATTGAAGCTTTCTTT. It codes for CASRIDGPIEAFF.

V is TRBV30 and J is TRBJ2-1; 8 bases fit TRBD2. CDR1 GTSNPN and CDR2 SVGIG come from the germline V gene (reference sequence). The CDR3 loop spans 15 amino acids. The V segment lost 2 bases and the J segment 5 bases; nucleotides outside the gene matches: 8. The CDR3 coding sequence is TGTGCCTGGAGTCGAGGGACTAGTGTCGACAATGAGCAGTTCTTC. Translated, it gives CAWSRGTSVDNEQFF.

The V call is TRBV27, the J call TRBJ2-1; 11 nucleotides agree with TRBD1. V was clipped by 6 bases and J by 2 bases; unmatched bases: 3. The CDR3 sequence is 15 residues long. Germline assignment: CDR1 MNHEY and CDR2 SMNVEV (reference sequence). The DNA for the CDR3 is TGTGCCAGCAGACCGGGACAGGGGGCCTACAATGAGCAGTTCTTC. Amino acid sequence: CASRPGQGAYNEQFF.

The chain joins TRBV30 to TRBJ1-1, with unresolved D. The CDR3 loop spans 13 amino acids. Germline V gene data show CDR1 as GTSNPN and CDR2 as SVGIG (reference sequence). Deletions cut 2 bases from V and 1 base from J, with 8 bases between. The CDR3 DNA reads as TGTGCCTGGAGTAGGGCGGAGAACACTGAAGCTTTCTTT. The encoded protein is CAWSRAENTEAFF.

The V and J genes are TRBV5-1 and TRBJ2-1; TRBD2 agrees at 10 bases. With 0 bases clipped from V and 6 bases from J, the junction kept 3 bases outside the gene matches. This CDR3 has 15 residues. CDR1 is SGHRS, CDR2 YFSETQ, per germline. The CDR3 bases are TGCGCCAGCAGCTTGGTTAGCGGGAGGTTCAATGAGCAGTTCTTC. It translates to CASSLVSGRFNEQFF.

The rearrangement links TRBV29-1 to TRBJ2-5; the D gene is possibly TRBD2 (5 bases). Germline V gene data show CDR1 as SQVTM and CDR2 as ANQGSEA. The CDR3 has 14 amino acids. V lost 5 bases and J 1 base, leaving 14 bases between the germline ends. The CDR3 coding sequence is TGCAGCGTTTCCGGTGGGAGCCGCCAAGAGACCCAGTACTTC. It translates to CSVSGGSRQETQYF.

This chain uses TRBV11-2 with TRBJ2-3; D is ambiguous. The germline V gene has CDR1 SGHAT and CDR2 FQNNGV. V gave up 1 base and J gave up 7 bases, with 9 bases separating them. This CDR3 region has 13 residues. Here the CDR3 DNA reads TGTGCCAGCAGCTTAGGTGCTCTTCATACGCAGTATTTT. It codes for CASSLGALHTQYF.

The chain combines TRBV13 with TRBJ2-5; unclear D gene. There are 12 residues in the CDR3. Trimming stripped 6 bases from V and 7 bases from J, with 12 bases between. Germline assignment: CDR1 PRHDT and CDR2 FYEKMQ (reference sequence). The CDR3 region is CASRLNSGTQYF. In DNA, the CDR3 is TGTGCCAGCAGACTAAACTCGGGGACCCAGTACTTC.

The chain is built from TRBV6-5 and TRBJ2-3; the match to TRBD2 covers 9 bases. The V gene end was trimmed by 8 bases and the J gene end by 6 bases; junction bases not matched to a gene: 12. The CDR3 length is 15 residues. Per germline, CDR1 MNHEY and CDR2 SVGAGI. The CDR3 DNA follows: TGTGCCAGCTATCAAGGGCTAGCGGGGACGGATACGCAGTATTTT. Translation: CASYQGLAGTDTQYF.